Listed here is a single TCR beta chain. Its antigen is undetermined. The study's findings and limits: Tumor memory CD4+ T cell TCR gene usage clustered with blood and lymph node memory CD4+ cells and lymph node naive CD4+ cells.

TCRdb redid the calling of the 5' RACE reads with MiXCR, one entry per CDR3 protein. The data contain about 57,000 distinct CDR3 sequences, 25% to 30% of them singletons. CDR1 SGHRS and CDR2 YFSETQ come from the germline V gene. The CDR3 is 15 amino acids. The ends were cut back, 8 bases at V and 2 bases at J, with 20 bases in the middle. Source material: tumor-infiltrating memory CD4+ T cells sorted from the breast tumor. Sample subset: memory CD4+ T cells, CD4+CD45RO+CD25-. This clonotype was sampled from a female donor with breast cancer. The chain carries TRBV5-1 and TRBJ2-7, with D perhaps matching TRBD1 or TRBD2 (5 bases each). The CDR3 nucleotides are TGCGCCAGTTCAAAGAGGTTTGGGGACGCCTACGAGCAGTACTTC. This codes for CASSKRFGDAYEQYF. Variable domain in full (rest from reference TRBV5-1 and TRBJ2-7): KAGVTQTPRYLIKTRGQQVTLSCSPISGHRSVSWYQQTPGQGLQFLFEYFSETQRNKGNFPGRFSGRQFSNSRSEMNVSTLELGDSALYLCASSKRFGDAYEQYFGPGTRLTVT.